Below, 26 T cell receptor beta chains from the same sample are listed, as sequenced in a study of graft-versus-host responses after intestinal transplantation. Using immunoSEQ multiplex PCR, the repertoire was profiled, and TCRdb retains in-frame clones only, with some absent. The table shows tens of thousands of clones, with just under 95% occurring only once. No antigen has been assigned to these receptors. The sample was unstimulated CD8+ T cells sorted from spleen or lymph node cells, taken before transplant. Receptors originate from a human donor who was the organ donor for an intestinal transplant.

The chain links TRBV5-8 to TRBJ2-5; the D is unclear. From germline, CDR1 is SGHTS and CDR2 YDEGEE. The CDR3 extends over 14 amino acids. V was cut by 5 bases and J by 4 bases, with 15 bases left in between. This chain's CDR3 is CASSEHVVVETQYF. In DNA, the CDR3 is TGTGCCAGCAGTGAGCACGTTGTAGTAGAGACCCAGTACTTC.

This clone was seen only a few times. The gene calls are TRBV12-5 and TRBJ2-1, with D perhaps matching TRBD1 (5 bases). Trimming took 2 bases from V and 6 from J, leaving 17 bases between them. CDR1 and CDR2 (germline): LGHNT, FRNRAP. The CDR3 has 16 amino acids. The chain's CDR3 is CASGLWGLGARNEQFF. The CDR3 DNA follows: TGTGCTAGTGGTTTGTGGGGCCTTGGGGCCCGCAATGAGCAGTTCTTC.

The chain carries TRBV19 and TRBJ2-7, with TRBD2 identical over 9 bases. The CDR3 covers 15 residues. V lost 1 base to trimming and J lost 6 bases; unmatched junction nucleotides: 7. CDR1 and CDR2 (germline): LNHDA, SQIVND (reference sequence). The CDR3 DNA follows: TGTGCCAGTAGTATAGGAGGGACTAGCCCACTCGAGCAGTACTTC. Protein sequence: CASSIGGTSPLEQYF.

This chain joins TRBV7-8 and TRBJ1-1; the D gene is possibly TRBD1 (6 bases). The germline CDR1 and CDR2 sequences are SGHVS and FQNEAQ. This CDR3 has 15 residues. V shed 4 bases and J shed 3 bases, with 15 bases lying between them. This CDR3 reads CASSYDRGADTEAFF. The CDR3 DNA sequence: TGTGCCAGCAGCTACGATCGGGGGGCAGACACTGAAGCTTTCTTT.

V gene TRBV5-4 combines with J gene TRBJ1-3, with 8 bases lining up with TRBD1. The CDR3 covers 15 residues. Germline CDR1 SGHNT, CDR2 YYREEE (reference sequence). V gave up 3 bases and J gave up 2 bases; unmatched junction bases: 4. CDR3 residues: CASSYGQGAGNTIYF. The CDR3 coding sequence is TGTGCCAGCAGCTACGGACAGGGAGCTGGAAACACCATATATTTT.

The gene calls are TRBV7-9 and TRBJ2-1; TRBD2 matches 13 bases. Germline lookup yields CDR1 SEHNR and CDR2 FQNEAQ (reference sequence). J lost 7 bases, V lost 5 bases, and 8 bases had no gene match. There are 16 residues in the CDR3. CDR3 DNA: TGTGCCAGCAGCCCCGGACTAGCGGGAGTGGTAAATGAGCAGTTCTTC. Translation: CASSPGLAGVVNEQFF.

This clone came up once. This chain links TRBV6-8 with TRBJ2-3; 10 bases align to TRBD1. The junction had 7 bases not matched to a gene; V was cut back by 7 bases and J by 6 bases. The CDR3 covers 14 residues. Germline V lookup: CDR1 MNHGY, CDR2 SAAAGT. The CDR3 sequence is CASIPGTGEDTQYF. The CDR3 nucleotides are TGTGCCAGCATCCCCGGGACAGGGGAGGATACGCAGTATTTT.

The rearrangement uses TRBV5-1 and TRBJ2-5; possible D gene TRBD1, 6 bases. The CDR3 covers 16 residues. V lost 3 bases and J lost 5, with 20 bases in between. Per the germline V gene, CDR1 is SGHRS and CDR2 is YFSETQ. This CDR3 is CASSSPGPLRGETQYF. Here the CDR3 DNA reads TGCGCCAGCAGCTCCCCGGGACCCCTAAGGGGGGAGACCCAGTACTTC.

As DNA, the CDR3 is TGTGCCAGCAGCCCTGGGACAGGGGCGTTGGACACTGAAGCTTTCTTT. This sequence encodes CASSPGTGALDTEAFF. The chain joins TRBV7-9 to TRBJ1-1; TRBD1 agrees at 10 bases. This CDR3 contains 16 residues. Per the germline V gene, CDR1 is SEHNR and CDR2 is FQNEAQ (reference sequence). Trimming at V came to 5 bases and at J to 3 bases, leaving 9 bases not matched to a gene.

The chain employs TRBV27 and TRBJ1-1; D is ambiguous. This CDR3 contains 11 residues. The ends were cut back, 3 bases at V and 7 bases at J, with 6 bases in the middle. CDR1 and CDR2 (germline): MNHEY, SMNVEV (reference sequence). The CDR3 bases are TGTGCCAGCAGTTTCCGGGATGAAGCTTTCTTT. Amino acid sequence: CASSFRDEAFF.

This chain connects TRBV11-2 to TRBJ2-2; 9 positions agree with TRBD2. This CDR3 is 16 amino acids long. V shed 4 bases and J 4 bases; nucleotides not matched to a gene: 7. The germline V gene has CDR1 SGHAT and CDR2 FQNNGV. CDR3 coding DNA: TGTGCCAGCAGCTCCCCTGGAGCGGGAGGCACCGGGGAGCTGTTTTTT. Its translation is CASSSPGAGGTGELFF.

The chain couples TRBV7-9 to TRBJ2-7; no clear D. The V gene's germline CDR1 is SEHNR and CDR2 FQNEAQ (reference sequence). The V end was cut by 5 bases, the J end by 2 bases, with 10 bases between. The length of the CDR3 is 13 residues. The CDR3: CASSPPPPYEQYF. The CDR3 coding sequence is TGTGCCAGCAGCCCCCCTCCCCCCTACGAGCAGTACTTC.

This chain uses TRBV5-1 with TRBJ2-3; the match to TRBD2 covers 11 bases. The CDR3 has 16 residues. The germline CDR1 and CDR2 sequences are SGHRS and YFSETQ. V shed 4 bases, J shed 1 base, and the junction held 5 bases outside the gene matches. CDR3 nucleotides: TGCGCCAGCAGCCCTTCGACTAGCGGGGGCACAGATACGCAGTATTTT. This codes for CASSPSTSGGTDTQYF.

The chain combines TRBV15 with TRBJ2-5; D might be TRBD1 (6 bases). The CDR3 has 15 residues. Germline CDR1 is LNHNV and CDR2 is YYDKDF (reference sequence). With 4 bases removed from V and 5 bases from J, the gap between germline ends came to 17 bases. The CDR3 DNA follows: TGTGCCACCAGCAAGTACAGGGTGGTGGGGGAGACCCAGTACTTC. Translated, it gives CATSKYRVVGETQYF.

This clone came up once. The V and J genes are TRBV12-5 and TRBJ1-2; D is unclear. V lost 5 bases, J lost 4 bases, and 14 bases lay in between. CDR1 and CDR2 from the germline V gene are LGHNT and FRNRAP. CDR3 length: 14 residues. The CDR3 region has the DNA TGTGCTAGTGGTCTTTTCCCCGGGTTCTATGGCTACACCTTC. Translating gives CASGLFPGFYGYTF.

The CDR3 sequence is CASSPPGQGFHEQFF. CDR3 nucleotides: TGTGCCAGCTCACCACCGGGCCAGGGGTTCCATGAGCAGTTCTTC. This rearrangement joins TRBV18 to TRBJ2-1; possibly TRBD1 for D (6 bases). Trimming shortened V by 0 bases and J by 8 bases, and 14 bases separated the two germline ends. The CDR3 is 15 amino acids. Germline values: CDR1 KGHSH, CDR2 LQKENI.

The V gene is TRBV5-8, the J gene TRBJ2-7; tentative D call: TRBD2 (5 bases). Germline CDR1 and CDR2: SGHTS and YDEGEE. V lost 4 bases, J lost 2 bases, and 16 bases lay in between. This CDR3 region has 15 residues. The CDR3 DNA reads TGTGCCAGCAGCCCGGCGGGCGGACCCGCCTACGAGCAGTACTTC. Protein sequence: CASSPAGGPAYEQYF.

The CDR3 DNA reads as TGTGCCAGCAGCTTAGACCAGGCCGGAGGGACTCTCCCAGAGTCGTACGAGCAGTACTTC. Protein sequence: CASSLDQAGGTLPESYEQYF. The chain recombines TRBV7-6 with TRBJ2-7; D perhaps matches TRBD2 (6 bases). The germline V gene has CDR1 SGHVS and CDR2 FNYEAQ. This CDR3 is 20 amino acids long. V was trimmed by 1 base and J by 4 bases, leaving 29 bases between them.

The CDR3 DNA reads TGTGCCAGCAGCTTTCGGGGGGACGAGCAGTACTTC. Encoded protein: CASSFRGDEQYF. The chain employs TRBV7-9 and TRBJ2-7, with 7 positions matching TRBD2. Germline CDR1 and CDR2: SEHNR and FQNEAQ (reference sequence). The V and J ends lost 3 bases and 5 bases, in that order; junction bases with no gene match: 1. The CDR3 spans 12 residues.

The CDR3 region has the DNA TGTGCCAGTAGACTAGGGGGAGATACGCAGTATTTT. Translating it yields CASRLGGDTQYF. This chain uses TRBV19 with TRBJ2-3; D perhaps matches TRBD1 (6 bases). The V gene lost 6 bases and the J gene lost 5 bases, with 9 bases spanning the gap. Per germline, CDR1 LNHDA and CDR2 SQIVND (reference sequence). This CDR3 has 12 residues.

The CDR3 DNA follows: TGTGCCAGGGGGGGGATGGGCTACGAGCAGTACTTC. Amino acids: CARGGMGYEQYF. The chain employs TRBV19 and TRBJ2-7, with TRBD2 matching over 7 bases. Trimming took 9 bases from V and 3 from J; bases not matched to a gene: 5. Germline-derived CDR1 and CDR2 are LNHDA and SQIVND (reference sequence). The length of the CDR3 is 12 residues.

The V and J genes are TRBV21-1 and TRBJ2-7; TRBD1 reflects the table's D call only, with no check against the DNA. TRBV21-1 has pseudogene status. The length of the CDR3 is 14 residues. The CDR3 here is CASVTGTANYEQYF. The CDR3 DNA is TGTGCCAGCGTTACCGGGACAGCTAACTACGAGCAGTACTTC.

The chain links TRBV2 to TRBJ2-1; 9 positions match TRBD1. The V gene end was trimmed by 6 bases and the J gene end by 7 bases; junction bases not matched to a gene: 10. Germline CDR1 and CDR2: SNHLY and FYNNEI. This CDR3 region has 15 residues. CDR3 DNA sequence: TGTGCCAGCAGCCCCGGGACAGGGACCGGGAATGAGCAGTTCTTC. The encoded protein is CASSPGTGTGNEQFF. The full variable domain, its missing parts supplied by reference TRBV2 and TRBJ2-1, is EPEVTQTPSHQVTQMGQEVILRCVPISNHLYFYWYRQILGQKVEFLVSFYNNEISEKSEIFDDQFSVERPDGSNFTLKIRSTKLEDSAMYFCASSPGTGTGNEQFFGPGTRLTVL.

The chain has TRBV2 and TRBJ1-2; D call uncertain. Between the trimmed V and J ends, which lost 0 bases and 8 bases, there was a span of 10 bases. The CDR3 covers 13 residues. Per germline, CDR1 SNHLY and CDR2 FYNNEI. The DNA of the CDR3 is TGTGCCAGCAGTGAAGCGGTTGAGAGAGGCTACACCTTC. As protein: CASSEAVERGYTF.

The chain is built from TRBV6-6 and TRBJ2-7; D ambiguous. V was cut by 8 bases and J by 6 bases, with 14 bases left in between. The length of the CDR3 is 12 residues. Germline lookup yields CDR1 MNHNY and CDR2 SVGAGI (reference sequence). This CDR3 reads CASLTPFREQYF. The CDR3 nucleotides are TGTGCCAGCCTAACCCCTTTTCGCGAGCAGTACTTC.

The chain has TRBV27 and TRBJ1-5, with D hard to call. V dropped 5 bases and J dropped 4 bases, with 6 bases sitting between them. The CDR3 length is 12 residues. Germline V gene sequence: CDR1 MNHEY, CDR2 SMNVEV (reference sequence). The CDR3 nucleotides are TGTGCCAGCAGTCCTACTAATCAGCCCCAGCATTTT. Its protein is CASSPTNQPQHF.